Each of the 19 T cell receptor beta chains below was sequenced from the same sample in a study of T-cell memory formation after mild COVID-19. MiXCR, run by TCRdb on the 5' RACE reads, gives a single entry per CDR3 protein. The sample has about 110,000 distinct CDR3 sequences; roughly 19% are singletons. The specimen sequenced was PBMCs or a T cell subset sorted from them (not recorded which). These receptors were obtained from a man younger than 35 who had mild COVID-19 (a few samples of this study predate the infection). Cell type and time point are not known.

The chain employs TRBV4-3 and TRBJ1-2; D is uncertain. CDR1 and CDR2 from the germline V gene are LGHNA and YSLEER. The CDR3 is 15 residues long. The germline V and J ends were trimmed by 4 bases and 6 bases, with 18 bases remaining between them. CDR3 sequence reads: CASSPVGTPSHGYTF. CDR3 bases: TGCGCCAGCAGCCCGGTCGGAACCCCAAGCCATGGCTACACCTTC.

This clonotype appeared a few times. The V and J genes are TRBV9 and TRBJ2-3; 9 bases fit TRBD1. CDR1 SGDLS and CDR2 YYNGEE come from the germline V gene. The CDR3 is 15 amino acids. V trimming: 2 bases; J trimming: 1 base; junction bases outside the gene matches: 2. CDR3 DNA sequence: TGTGCCAGCAGCGTTTGGACAGGGGGCACAGATACGCAGTATTTT. Protein product: CASSVWTGGTDTQYF. The variable domain in full, completed from reference TRBV9 and TRBJ2-3, reads DSGVTQTPKHLITATGQRVTLRCSPRSGDLSVYWYQQSLDQGLQFLIQYYNGEERAKGNILERFSAQQFPDLHSELNLSSLELGDSALYFCASSVWTGGTDTQYFGPGTRLTVL.

This clonotype showed up just a few times. CDR3 bases: TGTGCCAGCAGTTTAGCCCAGGGAGATACGCAGTATTTT. Amino acid sequence: CASSLAQGDTQYF. The chain recombines TRBV12-3 or TRBV12-4 with TRBJ2-3; D perhaps matches TRBD1 (5 bases). The germline V and J ends were trimmed by 0 bases and 5 bases, with 6 bases remaining between them. CDR3 length equals 13 residues.

This clonotype was seen a few times. This rearrangement joins TRBV5-1 to TRBJ2-5; D might be TRBD2 (6 bases). The CDR3 is 15 residues long. Trimming pared 0 bases from V and 2 bases from J, leaving 11 bases between. From germline, CDR1 is SGHRS and CDR2 YFSETQ. Written as DNA, the CDR3 is TGCGCCAGCAGCTTGGCCGGGACTTCTCAAGAGACCCAGTACTTC. Protein: CASSLAGTSQETQYF.

This clonotype was detected a few times. The rearrangement uses TRBV7-3 and TRBJ2-3, with a tentative D call TRBD2 (6 bases). Deletions cut 0 bases from V and 0 bases from J, with 16 bases between. Germline assignment: CDR1 SGHTA and CDR2 FQGTGA. This CDR3 has 18 amino acids. CDR3 coding DNA: TGTGCCAGCAGCTTAACGAATGTCCTAGCGAAAAGCACAGATACGCAGTATTTT. Protein sequence: CASSLTNVLAKSTDTQYF. The variable domain in full, completed from reference TRBV7-3 and TRBJ2-3, reads GAGVSQTPSNKVTEKGKYVELRCDPISGHTALYWYRQSLGQGPEFLIYFQGTGAADDSGLPNDRFFAVRPEGSVSTLKIQRTERGDSAVYLCASSLTNVLAKSTDTQYFGPGTRLTVL.

This clonotype appeared a few times. The chain uses TRBV5-5 and TRBJ2-7; D perhaps matches TRBD1 (5 bases). CDR3 length: 14 amino acids. Germline lookup yields CDR1 SGHKS and CDR2 YYEKEE (reference sequence). V was pared by 0 bases and J by 4 bases, with 11 bases between. The DNA for the CDR3 is TGTGCCAGCAGCTTGGCGCTCGCAGGGTACGAGCAGTACTTC. The encoded protein is CASSLALAGYEQYF.

The chain has TRBV7-2 and TRBJ2-1; D gene uncertain. This CDR3 has 10 residues. In germline, CDR1 is SGHTA, CDR2 FQGNSA. Between the trimmed V and J ends, which lost 8 bases and 4 bases, there was a span of 3 bases. CDR3 in DNA: TGTGCCAGCGGTTACAATGAGCAGTTCTTC. It encodes CASGYNEQFF.

V usage is TRBV7-9 and J usage is TRBJ1-1; D is uncertain. V lost 0 bases to trimming and J lost 4 bases, with 6 bases between them. The CDR3 runs to 13 residues. Per the germline V gene, CDR1 is SEHNR and CDR2 is FQNEAQ (reference sequence). The CDR3 reads CASSLAQSTEAFF. The CDR3, as DNA: TGTGCCAGCAGCTTAGCGCAAAGCACTGAAGCTTTCTTT.

In this sample, this clonotype turned up a few times. The chain combines TRBV9 with TRBJ2-1; maybe TRBD1 (5 bases). Germline lookup yields CDR1 SGDLS and CDR2 YYNGEE. The CDR3 is 15 residues long. The V end lost 0 bases, the J end lost 12 bases, and 19 bases lay between the germline ends. The CDR3 coding sequence is TGTGCCAGCAGCGTAGAATACAGGCTCCCATCTGGGCAGTTCTTC. Translation gives CASSVEYRLPSGQFF.

This clonotype occurred a few times. The rearrangement joins TRBV7-3 to TRBJ2-1, with TRBD2 as a possible D gene (7 bases). V was shortened by 0 bases and J by 4 bases, with 10 bases between the two germline ends. The CDR3 length is 15 residues. The V gene's germline CDR1 is SGHTA and CDR2 FQGTGA. The CDR3 region is CASSLTGGLYNEQFF. The CDR3 DNA follows: TGTGCCAGCAGCTTAACCGGGGGGCTTTACAATGAGCAGTTCTTC.

The DNA for the CDR3 is TGCGCCAGCAGCTTGGGAAGTGACAATGAGCAGTTCTTC. Protein: CASSLGSDNEQFF. The rearrangement uses TRBV5-1 and TRBJ2-1; D gene ambiguous. CDR3 length: 13 residues. Trimming took 0 bases from V and 5 from J, leaving 6 bases between them. Germline V gene lookup returns CDR1 SGHRS and CDR2 YFSETQ.

This clonotype turned up a few times. The chain carries TRBV7-2 and TRBJ1-2, with no clear D. Deletions cut 1 base from V and 6 bases from J, with 9 bases between. The CDR3 runs to 13 residues. CDR1 and CDR2 from the germline V gene are SGHTA and FQGNSA. The CDR3, as DNA: TGTGCCAGCAGCTTAGATAGGTTTGATGGCTACACCTTC. Residues: CASSLDRFDGYTF.

This clonotype was counted at least ten times. The CDR3: CASSIGTQDGQYV. Here the CDR3 DNA reads TGTGCCAGCAGTATCGGGACCCAGGACGGACAGTACGTC. V and J are TRBV5-6 and TRBJ2-7; either TRBD1 or TRBD2 may supply D (5 bases each). Germline V gene lookup returns CDR1 SGHDT and CDR2 YYEEEE. This CDR3 contains 13 residues. Trimming pared 5 bases from V and 10 bases from J, leaving 19 bases between.

This clonotype has at least ten counts. This chain uses TRBV7-2 with TRBJ2-1; tentative D call: TRBD1 (6 bases). V was clipped by 4 bases and J by 8 bases, with 15 bases between them. Per germline, CDR1 SGHTA and CDR2 FQGNSA. This CDR3 spans 14 amino acids. The CDR3 coding sequence is TGTGCCAGCAGCTCCTTCAGGGCAGGGGATGAGCAGTTCTTC. Translated: CASSSFRAGDEQFF.

V usage is TRBV4-3 and J usage is TRBJ2-3; D uncertain. This CDR3 is built from 16 residues. The germline V and J ends were trimmed by 1 base and 2 bases, with 13 bases remaining between them. Germline-derived CDR1 and CDR2 are LGHNA and YSLEER. CDR3 region: CASSQGVSAATDTQYF. The CDR3 DNA follows: TGCGCCAGCAGCCAAGGAGTCTCCGCAGCCACAGATACGCAGTATTTT.

V usage is TRBV7-2 and J usage is TRBJ1-5; D unclear. The CDR3 consists of 15 residues. CDR1 is SGHTA and CDR2 is FQGNSA in the germline V gene. V lost 5 bases to trimming and J lost 5 bases, with 16 bases between them. The CDR3 protein is CASSQGSNLDQPQHF. Here the CDR3 DNA reads TGTGCCAGCAGCCAAGGGTCCAACTTGGATCAGCCCCAGCATTTT.

This clonotype was counted between two and nine times. The chain combines TRBV12-3 or TRBV12-4 with TRBJ1-6; 7 nucleotides align to TRBD1. J gave up 9 bases and V 8 bases, and 10 bases lay outside the gene matches. The CDR3 loop spans 14 amino acids. CDR3 DNA sequence: TGTGCCAGCGGACGACAGGGAAAACTTTCACCCCTCCACTTT. Translated, it gives CASGRQGKLSPLHF.

This clonotype came up a few times. The V and J genes are TRBV7-9 and TRBJ2-5, with 8 positions matching TRBD2. The CDR3 runs to 14 residues. After removal of 3 bases from V and 4 bases from J, the junction contained 4 bases not matched to a gene. The V gene's germline CDR1 is SEHNR and CDR2 FQNEAQ (reference sequence). DNA for the CDR3: TGTGCCAGCAGCTTTCTTACTAGCGGAGAGACCCAGTACTTC. This codes for CASSFLTSGETQYF. Full variable domain (outside the CDR3, taken from reference TRBV7-9 and TRBJ2-5): DTGVSQNPRHKITKRGQNVTFRCDPISEHNRLYWYRQTLGQGPEFLTYFQNEAQLEKSRLLSDRFSAERPKGSFSTLEIQRTEQGDSAMYLCASSFLTSGETQYFGPGTRLLVL.

This clonotype was observed a single time. The chain is built from TRBV30 and TRBJ1-5; D is possibly TRBD1 (5 bases). The germline V gene encodes CDR1 GTSNPN and CDR2 SVGIG (reference sequence). The germline V and J ends were trimmed by 1 base and 0 bases, with 7 bases remaining between them. The length of the CDR3 is 14 residues. The CDR3 loop reads CAWSEDNSNQPQHF. CDR3 coding DNA: TGTGCCTGGAGTGAGGACAATAGCAATCAGCCCCAGCATTTT.